A single sample is the source of the 8 T cell receptor beta chains below, sequenced in a study of blood T cell repertoires in COVID-19. This table comes from immunoSEQ multiplex PCR, and its TCRdb copy is limited to in-frame clones, with some not included. This sample has about 370,000 clones; nearly 90% occur once, and the top ten carry 6.5% to 7%. The specimen was peripheral blood. The receptors shown here come from a man between 18 and 35 years old with active or convalescent COVID-19.

The chain employs TRBV6-2 or TRBV6-3 and TRBJ1-5, with 9 bases lining up with TRBD1. V lost 5 bases, J lost 0 bases, and 8 bases stayed unmatched. The CDR3 contains 17 residues. Germline V gene sequence: CDR1 MNHEY, CDR2 SVGEGT. CDR3 nucleotide sequence: TGTGCCAGCAGTGCCAGGACAGGGGATTATAGCAATCAGCCCCAGCATTTT. Amino acids: CASSARTGDYSNQPQHF.

This clone was counted once. This chain uses TRBV19 with TRBJ1-2; weak D call: TRBD1 (5 bases). In germline, CDR1 is LNHDA, CDR2 SQIVND (reference sequence). V dropped 9 bases and J dropped 8 bases, with 19 bases sitting between them. The CDR3 consists of 13 residues. CDR3: CASHRTGVRGYTF. CDR3 nucleotide sequence: TGTGCCAGCCACAGGACGGGCGTGCGAGGCTACACCTTC. The full variable domain, completed using reference TRBV19 and TRBJ1-2, is DGGITQSPKYLFRKEGQNVTLSCEQNLNHDAMYWYRQDPGQGLRLIYYSQIVNDFQKGDIAEGYSVSREKKESFPLTVTSAQKNPTAFYLCASHRTGVRGYTFGSGTRLTVV.

This clone was observed at least ten times. V gene TRBV19 combines with J gene TRBJ1-1; D is ambiguous. Germline V gene sequence: CDR1 LNHDA, CDR2 SQIVND (reference sequence). The V and J ends lost 7 bases and 4 bases respectively, with 10 bases between them. This CDR3 spans 12 amino acids. DNA for the CDR3: TGTGCCAGTATCGTCGGAGGCACTGAAGCTTTCTTT. Translated, it gives CASIVGGTEAFF.

The V and J genes are TRBV11-2 and TRBJ2-7, with a possible D match to TRBD2 (5 bases). The germline V gene encodes CDR1 SGHAT and CDR2 FQNNGV. The CDR3 runs to 14 residues. V was clipped by 0 bases and J by 2 bases, with 8 bases between them. This CDR3 reads CASSLEDSPYEQYF. For the CDR3, the DNA is TGTGCCAGCAGCTTAGAGGACTCGCCCTACGAGCAGTACTTC.

V usage is TRBV7-2 and J usage is TRBJ2-7; a weak D match, TRBD2 (6 bases). Between the trimmed V and J ends, which lost 2 bases and 7 bases, there was a span of 18 bases. This CDR3 has 15 residues. The germline V gene encodes CDR1 SGHTA and CDR2 FQGNSA. CDR3 in DNA: TGTGCCAGCAGCTTACCTGGCGGGGCTACGGGGGAGCAGTACTTC. Its translation: CASSLPGGATGEQYF.

The chain employs TRBV12-3 or TRBV12-4 and TRBJ1-5, with D perhaps matching TRBD1 (5 bases). Trimming shortened V by 6 bases and J by 9 bases, and 9 bases separated the two germline ends. The CDR3 length is 11 residues. The CDR3 is CASRGAGPQHF. CDR3 DNA: TGTGCCAGCAGAGGGGCAGGGCCCCAGCATTTT.

This clone appeared a few times. Other DNA sequences from this sample encode an identical CDR3 as well. V usage is TRBV28 and J usage is TRBJ1-5; D not certain. Germline V gives CDR1 MDHEN, CDR2 SYDVKM. V was cut by 1 base and J by 4 bases, with 11 bases left in between. The CDR3 has 15 residues. The CDR3 nucleotides read TGTGCCAGCAGTTTATCCGGGGTAGGGAATCAGCCCCAGCATTTT. Translating gives CASSLSGVGNQPQHF. The full variable domain, rest sourced from reference TRBV28 and TRBJ1-5, is DVKVTQSSRYLVKRTGEKVFLECVQDMDHENMFWYRQDPGLGLRLIYFSYDVKMKEKGDIPEGYSVSREKKERFSLILESASTNQTSMYLCASSLSGVGNQPQHFGDGTRLSIL.

The chain combines TRBV5-6 with TRBJ1-6, with 8 bases lining up with TRBD1. Per the germline V gene, CDR1 is SGHDT and CDR2 is YYEEEE. The CDR3 contains 16 residues. V lost 0 bases to trimming and J lost 6 bases; unmatched junction nucleotides: 5. Here the CDR3 reads CASSLARDRSNSPLHF. The CDR3 region has the DNA TGTGCCAGCAGCTTGGCGAGGGACAGGAGTAATTCACCCCTCCACTTT.